This T cell receptor beta chain came from a study of T-cell reconstitution after alpha-beta-depleted transplantation in children. Findings and limits, study-wide: Reportedly, roughly two months post-transplant, alpha-beta T cells arose from several hundred expanded graft clones. By one year post-transplant, T-cell counts and diversity largely arose from T cells that were newly produced.

The CDR3 has 17 residues. The germline V and J ends were trimmed by 6 bases and 4 bases, with 25 bases remaining between them. Germline-derived CDR1 and CDR2 are SQVTM and ANQGSEA. This clonotype was observed many times. As yet, its antigen is unknown. A TCRbeta library incorporating unique molecular identifiers was prepared. MiXCR, run by TCRdb on the PCR reads, gives a single entry per CDR3 protein. The sample consists of under 450,000 distinct CDR3 sequences, under 20% of them appearing once. The specimen comprised PBMCs, mostly from graft donor cells, sampled 360 days after TCRalphabeta/CD19-depleted stem cell transplant. The V and J genes are TRBV29-1 and TRBJ2-1; D is tentatively TRBD1 or TRBD2 (5 bases each). The clonotype was recovered from a boy in the first two years of life who had a stem cell transplant for Wiskott-Aldrich syndrome, so the T cells may come from the graft donor. CDR3 loop: CSVSGQGNGLRYNEQFF. CDR3 coding DNA: TGCAGCGTATCTGGCCAGGGTAACGGACTTCGTTACAATGAGCAGTTCTTC.